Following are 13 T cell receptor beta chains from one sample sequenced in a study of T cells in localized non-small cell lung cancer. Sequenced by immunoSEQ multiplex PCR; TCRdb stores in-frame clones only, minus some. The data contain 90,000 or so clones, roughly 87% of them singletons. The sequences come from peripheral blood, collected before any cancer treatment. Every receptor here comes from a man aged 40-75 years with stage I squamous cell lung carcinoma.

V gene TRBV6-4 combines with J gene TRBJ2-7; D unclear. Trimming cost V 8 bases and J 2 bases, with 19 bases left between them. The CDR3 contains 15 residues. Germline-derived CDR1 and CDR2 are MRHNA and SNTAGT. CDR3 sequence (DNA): TGTGCCAGCTCAACCCAGGCAGGAAATACCTACGAGCAGTACTTC. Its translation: CASSTQAGNTYEQYF.

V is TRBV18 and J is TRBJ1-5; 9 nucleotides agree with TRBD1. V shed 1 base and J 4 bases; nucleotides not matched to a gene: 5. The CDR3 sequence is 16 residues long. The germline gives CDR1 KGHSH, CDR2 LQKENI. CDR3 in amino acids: CASSPLAGQGNQPQHF. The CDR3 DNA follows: TGTGCCAGCTCACCACTTGCGGGACAGGGTAATCAGCCCCAGCATTTT.

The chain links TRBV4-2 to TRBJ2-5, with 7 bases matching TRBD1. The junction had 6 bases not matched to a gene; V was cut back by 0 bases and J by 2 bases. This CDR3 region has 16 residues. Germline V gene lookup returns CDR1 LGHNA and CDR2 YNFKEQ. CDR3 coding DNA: TGTGCCAGCAGCCAAGAACGCTCCAGGGGGCAAGAGACCCAGTACTTC. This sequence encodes CASSQERSRGQETQYF.

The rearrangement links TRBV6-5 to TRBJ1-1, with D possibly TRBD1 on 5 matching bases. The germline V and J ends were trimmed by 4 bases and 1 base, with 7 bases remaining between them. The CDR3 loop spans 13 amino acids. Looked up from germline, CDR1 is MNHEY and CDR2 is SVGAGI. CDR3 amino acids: CASSSGKNTEAFF. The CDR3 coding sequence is TGTGCCAGCAGTTCAGGGAAGAACACTGAAGCTTTCTTT.

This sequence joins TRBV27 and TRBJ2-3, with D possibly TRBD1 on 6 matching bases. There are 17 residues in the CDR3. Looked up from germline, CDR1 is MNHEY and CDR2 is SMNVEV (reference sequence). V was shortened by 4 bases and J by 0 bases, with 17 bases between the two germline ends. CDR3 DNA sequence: TGTGCCAGCAGTTCTATTGGGGACATTCCTAGCACAGATACGCAGTATTTT. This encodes CASSSIGDIPSTDTQYF.

The CDR3 is CASSLRTSLQETQYF. CDR3 nucleotides: TGTGCCAGCTCACTGAGAACTAGCCTTCAAGAGACCCAGTACTTC. V and J are TRBV18 and TRBJ2-5, with D maybe TRBD2 (6 bases). The CDR3 has 15 amino acids. Germline V CDR1 and CDR2: KGHSH, LQKENI. The V end lost 4 bases, the J end lost 2 bases, and 14 bases lay between the germline ends.

The CDR3 here is CSAGRGAAQYF. The CDR3 DNA is TGCAGTGCCGGGAGGGGGGCGGCCCAGTACTTC. V is TRBV20-1 and J is TRBJ2-5; 8 nucleotides line up with TRBD2. The CDR3 is 11 amino acids. V was clipped by 6 bases and J by 9 bases; unmatched bases: 6. The germline V gene encodes CDR1 DFQATT and CDR2 SNEGSKA (reference sequence).

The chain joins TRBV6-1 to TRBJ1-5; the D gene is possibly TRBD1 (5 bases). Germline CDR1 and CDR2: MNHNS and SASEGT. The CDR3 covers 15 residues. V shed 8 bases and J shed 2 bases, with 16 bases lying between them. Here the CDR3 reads CASQFLTARNQPQHF. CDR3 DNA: TGTGCCAGCCAGTTTTTGACAGCTCGCAATCAGCCCCAGCATTTT.

In DNA, the CDR3 is TGCGCCAGCAGCATCGAAAACGGGGAGCTGTTTTTT. Amino acids: CASSIENGELFF. The V call is TRBV5-1, the J call TRBJ2-2; D remains unclear. Germline V gene sequence: CDR1 SGHRS, CDR2 YFSETQ. The CDR3 covers 12 residues. The V and J ends lost 4 bases and 7 bases respectively, with 8 bases between them.

The DNA for the CDR3 is TGTGCCAGTAGTATACCGGGACAGCGAACTACTAGCAATCAGCCCCAGCATTTT. Protein: CASSIPGQRTTSNQPQHF. V and J are TRBV19 and TRBJ1-5, with 7 bases that match TRBD1. This CDR3 spans 18 amino acids. The J segment lost 0 bases and the V segment lost 2 bases, leaving 10 bases of the junction unmatched. From germline, CDR1 is LNHDA and CDR2 SQIVND (reference sequence).

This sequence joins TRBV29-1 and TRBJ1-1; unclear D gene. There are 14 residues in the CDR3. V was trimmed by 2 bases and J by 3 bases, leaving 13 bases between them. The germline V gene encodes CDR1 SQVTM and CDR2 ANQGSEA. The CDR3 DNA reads TGCAGCGTTGAAAGGGCTCGGGAAGACACTGAAGCTTTCTTT. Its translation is CSVERAREDTEAFF.

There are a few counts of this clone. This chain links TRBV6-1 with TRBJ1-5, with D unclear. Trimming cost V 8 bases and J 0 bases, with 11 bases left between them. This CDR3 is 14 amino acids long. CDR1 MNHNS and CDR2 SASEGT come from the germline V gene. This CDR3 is CASDKSYSNQPQHF. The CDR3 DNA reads TGTGCCAGCGACAAATCTTATAGCAATCAGCCCCAGCATTTT.

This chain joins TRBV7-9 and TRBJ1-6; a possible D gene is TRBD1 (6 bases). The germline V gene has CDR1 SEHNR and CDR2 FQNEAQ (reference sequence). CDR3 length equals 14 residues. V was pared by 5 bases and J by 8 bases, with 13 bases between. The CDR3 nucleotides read TGTGCCAGCAGCCGCCGGGACAACGATTCACCCCTCCACTTT. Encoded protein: CASSRRDNDSPLHF.